Listed below are T cell receptor beta chains from one sample, sequenced in a study of blood T cell repertoires in COVID-19. Sequencing used immunoSEQ multiplex PCR; TCRdb keeps in-frame clones, though not all of them. The profile covers around 260,000 clones, with around 84% appearing a single time and approximately 4.3% taken by the ten largest. Sample: PBMCs or T cells enriched from blood (not recorded which). These receptors originate from a man between 25 and 39 years old with acute COVID-19. Each CDR3 is given with its conserved first and last residue. Each record gives: J gene, clone size, V gene, D gene, CDR3 DNA, CDR3 protein. D genes are given only for firm matches. Rows may omit the clone size; those that give it use once, few, many or a size class.

TRBJ1-4,-,TRBV19,TRBD1,TGTGCCAGTTCCGCGGGACAGGGGTACGAAAAACTGTTTTTT,CASSAGQGYEKLFF
TRBJ2-5,-,TRBV5-1,-,TGCGCCAGCAGCTTATCGGGACAAAAGGAGACCCAGTACTTC,CASSLSGQKETQYF
TRBJ1-2,once,TRBV19,TRBD1,TGTGCCAGTAAGGAGGGGGCCTATGGCTACACCTTC,CASKEGAYGYTF
TRBJ1-1,-,TRBV7-8,TRBD1,TGTGCCAGCAGCTTCGGACAGGGGAACACTGAAGCTTTCTTT,CASSFGQGNTEAFF
TRBJ1-3,-,TRBV11-2,-,TGTGCCAGCAGCTTTATTGGCAACACCATATATTTT,CASSFIGNTIYF
TRBJ1-2,-,TRBV18,-,TGTGCCAGCGCGGACTTGGACTACACCTTC,CASADLDYTF
TRBJ1-5,-,TRBV3-1/TRBV3-2,TRBD1,TGTGCCAGCAGCCCCCATCGGACAGGAGAGAATCAGCCCCAGCATTTT,CASSPHRTGENQPQHF
TRBJ2-5,few,TRBV5-5,-,TGTGCCAGCAGCGGCGGGACAGTACAAGAGACCCAGTACTTC,CASSGGTVQETQYF
TRBJ1-5,-,TRBV6-5,-,TGTGCCTGGGAGGGGGAGAGGCCCCAGCATTTT,CAWEGERPQHF
TRBJ1-5,-,TRBV6-1,-,TGTGCCAGCAGTGACGGACTAAGGGGTCAGCCCCAGCATTTT,CASSDGLRGQPQHF
TRBJ2-5,-,TRBV7-2,-,TGTGCCAGCAGCTTAATGCGGCAAGAGACCCAGTACTTC,CASSLMRQETQYF
TRBJ2-2,-,TRBV5-6,TRBD1,TGTGCCAGCAGTCGGACAGGGCTCACCGGGGAGCTGTTTTTT,CASSRTGLTGELFF
TRBJ2-3,-,TRBV6-5,TRBD2,TGTGCCAGCACTCTAGGGACTAGCGGCACAGATACGCAGTATTTT,CASTLGTSGTDTQYF
TRBJ1-1,-,TRBV11-3,-,TGTGCCAGCAGTACCACCGGGGGAGTACAATGGGTGAACACTGAAGCTTTCTTT,CASSTTGGVQWVNTEAFF
TRBJ1-4,-,TRBV5-4,TRBD1,TGTGCCAGCAGTGAAGCGACAGGGGAGGTTGAAAAACTGTTTTTT,CASSEATGEVEKLFF
TRBJ2-6,-,TRBV5-6,-,TGTGCCAGCAGCCAACCCCGGCCAACGGGTCTCTCTGGGGCCAACGTCCTGACTTTC,CASSQPRPTGLSGANVLTF
TRBJ1-4,-,TRBV11-3,-,TGTGCCAGCAGCCCCGGTGTTGATCTTAACGAAAAACTGTTTTTT,CASSPGVDLNEKLFF
TRBJ2-3,-,TRBV9,TRBD2,TGTGCCAGCAGCTTCCCCGGGACTAGCGGGAGTGGGACGCAGTATTTT,CASSFPGTSGSGTQYF
TRBJ2-4,-,TRBV19,-,TGTGCCAGTAGTACCGAAACAGGGAGATTAGCCAAAAACATTCAGTACTTC,CASSTETGRLAKNIQYF
TRBJ1-2,few,TRBV24-1,-,TGTGCCACCAGTGAACAACCTAGGGGTGTTGGCTACACCTTC,CATSEQPRGVGYTF
TRBJ2-1,-,TRBV27,-,TGTGCCAGCAGTTTCACATCCATCGGAGACAATGAGCAGTTCTTC,CASSFTSIGDNEQFF
TRBJ2-1,-,TRBV19,TRBD1,TGTGCCAGTACCGAGGACAGGGGCGGCTACAATGAGCAGTTCTTC,CASTEDRGGYNEQFF
TRBJ1-6,-,TRBV15,-,TGTGCCACCAGCAGATCCCGACAGAATTCACCCCTCCACTTT,CATSRSRQNSPLHF
TRBJ1-2,-,TRBV6-5,-,TGTGCCAGCAGTTACGGGGCTGGTGGCTACACCTTC,CASSYGAGGYTF
TRBJ1-1,-,TRBV24-1,TRBD1,TGTGCCACCACCCCTTCCGGACAGGACCCATTCGGTTGGAACACTGAAGCTTTCTTT,CATTPSGQDPFGWNTEAFF
TRBJ2-5,-,TRBV19,-,TGTGCCAGTAGTATAGTCCCAGGGATGAGAGAGACCCAGTACTTC,CASSIVPGMRETQYF
TRBJ1-5,-,TRBV2,-,TGTGCCAGCAGTGAAGGGCGGGTTTCAGGCCAGCCCCAGCATTTT,CASSEGRVSGQPQHF
TRBJ1-5,-,TRBV2,-,TGTGCCAGCCGGGGGAACAATCAGCCCCAGCATTTT,CASRGNNQPQHF
TRBJ1-5,once,TRBV5-1,TRBD1,TGTGCCAGCAGCCTGGGGGACAGGGGTGTCAATCAGCCCCAGCATTTT,CASSLGDRGVNQPQHF
TRBJ1-1,few,TRBV29-1,-,TGCAGCGTTGAACCGGCGGGGAACACTGAAGCTTTCTTT,CSVEPAGNTEAFF
TRBJ1-5,-,TRBV24-1,-,TGTGCCACCAGTGATCAACGGTGGCAGCCCCAGCATTTT,CATSDQRWQPQHF
TRBJ2-3,-,TRBV6-5,-,TGTGCCAGCAGTCTCTCCTTGGGCGCAGATACGCAGTATTTT,CASSLSLGADTQYF
TRBJ2-3,few,TRBV5-1,-,TGCGCCAGCACCCCGGGGGCGGGGGCCCGAGATACGCAGTATTTT,CASTPGAGARDTQYF
TRBJ1-4,-,TRBV5-6,-,TGTGCCAGCAGATTGGACTCCCCCATGGATGAAAAACTGTTTTTT,CASRLDSPMDEKLFF
TRBJ1-1,-,TRBV6-5,-,TGTGCCAGCAAACAGGGTTGGAACACTGAAGCTTTCTTT,CASKQGWNTEAFF
TRBJ1-1,once,TRBV6-5,TRBD1,TGTGCCAGCAGGGGACAGACGAACACTGAAGCTTTCTTT,CASRGQTNTEAFF
TRBJ2-1,-,TRBV11-2,TRBD2,TGTGCCAGCAGCATGGGACTAGCGGGGGGTGAGCAGTTCTTC,CASSMGLAGGEQFF
TRBJ2-1,-,TRBV7-8,-,TGTGCCAGCAGCTTAGCGCAGGGATACAATGAGCAGTTCTTC,CASSLAQGYNEQFF
TRBJ1-2,-,TRBV11-2,-,TGTGCCAGCAGCTGGACACTAAACTATGGCTACACCTTC,CASSWTLNYGYTF
TRBJ1-2,-,TRBV5-1,-,TGTGCCAGCAGCCCTGCGGACAGCTATGGCTACACCTTC,CASSPADSYGYTF
TRBJ2-2,-,TRBV24-1,TRBD2,TGTGCCACCAGTGAGGGGACTAGCGGGAGAAAGTCCGGGGAGCTGTTTTTT,CATSEGTSGRKSGELFF
TRBJ1-2,-,TRBV11-3,-,TGTGCCAGCAGCTTAACGACAGGAATGAACTATGGCTACACCTTC,CASSLTTGMNYGYTF
TRBJ2-5,-,TRBV7-9,TRBD2,TGTGCCAGCAGCTCAGGGACTAGCGGGAGCAGTCAGTACTTC,CASSSGTSGSSQYF